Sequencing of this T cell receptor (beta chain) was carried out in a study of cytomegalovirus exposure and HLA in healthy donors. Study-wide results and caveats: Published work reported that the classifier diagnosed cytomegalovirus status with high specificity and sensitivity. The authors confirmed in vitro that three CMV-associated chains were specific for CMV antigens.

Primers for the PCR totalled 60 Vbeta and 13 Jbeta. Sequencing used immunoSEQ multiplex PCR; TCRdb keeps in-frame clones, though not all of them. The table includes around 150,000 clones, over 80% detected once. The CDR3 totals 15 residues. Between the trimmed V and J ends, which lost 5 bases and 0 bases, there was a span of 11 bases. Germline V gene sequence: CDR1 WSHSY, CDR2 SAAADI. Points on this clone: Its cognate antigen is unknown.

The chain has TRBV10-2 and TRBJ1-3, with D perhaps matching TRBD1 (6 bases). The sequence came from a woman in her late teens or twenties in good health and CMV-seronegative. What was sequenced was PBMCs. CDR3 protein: CASSLGQSSGNTIYF. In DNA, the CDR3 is TGCGCCAGCAGTCTAGGACAGAGCTCTGGAAACACCATATATTTT.